A selection of T cell receptor beta chains follows, all from one sample in a study of beta chain features in type 1 diabetes. Repertoires were generated with immunoSEQ multiplex PCR, while TCRdb's copy carries only in-frame clones and drops some. The sample has 300,000 to 450,000 clones, around an eighth seen once. The specimen sequenced was naive CD4+ T cells from blood. The receptor set was obtained from a woman in her late teens or twenties with type 1 diabetes. CDR3s include the opening cysteine and the closing phenylalanine or tryptophan. The D gene is left open where the match is weak. Size is stated for part of the rows, as once, few or many counts, or as a class when the clone is expanded.

d_call	v_call	clone_size	j_call	cdr3_aa	cdr3_nt
TRBD2	TRBV9	-	TRBJ2-2	CASSVSGTGELFF	TGTGCCAGCAGCGTTAGCGGGACCGGGGAGCTGTTTTTT
-	TRBV9	-	TRBJ1-1	CASSVGGSTEAFF	TGTGCCAGCAGCGTGGGGGGGAGCACTGAAGCTTTCTTT
-	TRBV5-1	few	TRBJ2-6	CASSSTVSGANVLTF	TGCGCCAGCAGCTCTACAGTTTCTGGGGCCAACGTCCTGACTTTC
TRBD1	TRBV7-2	once	TRBJ2-1	CASSKDGQGAYNEQFF	TGTGCCAGCAGCAAAGACGGACAGGGCGCCTACAATGAGCAGTTCTTC
TRBD1	TRBV18	few	TRBJ1-5	CASSPGQGNQPQHF	TGTGCCAGCTCACCGGGACAGGGCAATCAGCCCCAGCATTTT
-	TRBV2	-	TRBJ2-7	CASKEQAYEQYF	TGTGCCAGCAAGGAACAGGCATACGAGCAGTACTTC
-	TRBV4-3	-	TRBJ1-5	CAIHPGDDQPQHF	TGCGCCATCCACCCAGGGGATGATCAGCCCCAGCATTTT
-	TRBV5-1	-	TRBJ1-1	CASSFRGNEAFF	TGCGCCAGCAGCTTCCGGGGGAATGAAGCTTTCTTT
-	TRBV9	few	TRBJ2-5	CASSVGVGGPQETQYF	TGTGCCAGCAGCGTAGGTGTGGGAGGACCCCAAGAGACCCAGTACTTC
TRBD2	TRBV4-1	few	TRBJ2-1	CASSPPSGGYNEQFF	TGCGCCAGCAGCCCCCCTAGCGGGGGATACAATGAGCAGTTCTTC
TRBD1	TRBV9	few	TRBJ2-7	CASSANSGQGSEQYF	TGTGCCAGCAGCGCTAATTCAGGACAGGGATCCGAGCAGTACTTC
-	TRBV19	-	TRBJ1-1	CASSIEVRVQAFF	TGTGCCAGTAGTATTGAGGTTCGGGTTCAAGCTTTCTTT
-	TRBV27	-	TRBJ2-2	CASSLRGGTGELFF	TGTGCCAGCAGTCTGAGGGGGGGCACCGGGGAGCTGTTTTTT
-	TRBV5-1	few	TRBJ1-2	CASSLAEGRDGYTF	TGCGCCAGCAGCTTGGCCGAAGGGAGGGATGGCTACACCTTC
-	TRBV15	-	TRBJ2-1	CATSSGYNEQFF	TGTGCCACCAGCAGCGGCTACAATGAGCAGTTCTTC
TRBD2	TRBV4-2	-	TRBJ2-1	CASSQEHRTSVYNEQFF	TGTGCCAGCAGCCAAGAGCATAGGACTAGCGTCTACAATGAGCAGTTCTTC
-	TRBV27	-	TRBJ2-3	CATQEVGGTDTQYF	TGTGCCACCCAGGAGGTCGGGGGCACAGATACGCAGTATTTT
-	TRBV9	few	TRBJ1-2	CASSSQGRYGYTF	TGTGCCAGCAGCTCCCAGGGTCGGTATGGCTACACCTTC
-	TRBV7-9	-	TRBJ1-2	CASSLVFSDYTF	TGTGCCAGCAGCTTAGTCTTTAGCGACTACACCTTC
TRBD2	TRBV9	few	TRBJ2-3	CASSSSGGASDTQYF	TGTGCCAGCAGCTCGAGCGGGGGGGCGTCAGATACGCAGTATTTT
TRBD1	TRBV27	few	TRBJ1-2	CASSQAGTANYGYTF	TGTGCCAGCAGTCAAGCCGGGACAGCTAACTATGGCTACACCTTC
-	TRBV30	few	TRBJ1-3	CAWSRTSSGNTIYF	TGTGCCTGGAGTAGAACAAGCTCTGGAAACACCATATATTTT
TRBD2	TRBV10-3	few	TRBJ2-7	CAITRGRETYEQYF	TGTGCCATCACCCGCGGGAGGGAGACCTACGAGCAGTACTTC
-	TRBV7-9	-	TRBJ2-4	CASSLAQTEKNIQYF	TGTGCCAGCAGCTTAGCCCAGACAGAGAAAAACATTCAGTACTTC
-	TRBV7-2	-	TRBJ2-1	CASSPRTENEQFF	TGTGCCAGCAGCCCGCGGACAGAAAATGAGCAGTTCTTC
TRBD2	TRBV5-1	few	TRBJ2-3	CASSSLADTDTQYF	TGCGCCAGCAGCTCACTAGCGGACACAGATACGCAGTATTTT
-	TRBV30	few	TRBJ2-7	CAWSRSFEQYF	TGTGCCTGGAGTCGTTCTTTCGAGCAGTACTTC
TRBD1	TRBV30	-	TRBJ1-1	CAWDGQGPSGAFF	TGTGCCTGGGACGGACAGGGGCCCTCAGGGGCTTTCTTT
TRBD1	TRBV7-9	-	TRBJ2-7	CASSQPYGGQGLHEQYF	TGTGCCAGCAGCCAACCATATGGGGGACAGGGTCTACACGAGCAGTACTTC
TRBD1	TRBV27	few	TRBJ1-2	CASSPWDSYGYTF	TGTGCCAGCAGTCCTTGGGACAGCTATGGCTACACCTTC
TRBD1	TRBV29-1	-	TRBJ2-4	CSVRRDRQNIQYF	TGCAGCGTGCGCCGGGACAGACAAAACATTCAGTACTTC
-	TRBV5-1	-	TRBJ2-7	CASSIHRGGYEQYF	TGCGCCAGCAGCATACACAGGGGAGGCTACGAGCAGTACTTC
-	TRBV11-2	few	TRBJ2-4	CASSIFGEGIQYF	TGTGCCAGCAGCATTTTTGGTGAGGGCATTCAGTACTTC
-	TRBV5-1	-	TRBJ2-7	CASSFIASSYEQYF	TGCGCCAGCAGCTTTATTGCCAGCTCCTACGAGCAGTACTTC
-	TRBV27	-	TRBJ2-1	CASSPKEYNEQFF	TGTGCCAGCAGTCCCAAGGAGTACAATGAGCAGTTCTTC
-	TRBV5-1	few	TRBJ2-5	CASSLDSSSARGTQYF	TGCGCCAGCAGCTTGGATTCCTCTAGCGCCCGGGGGACCCAGTACTTC
TRBD1	TRBV6-6	few	TRBJ1-2	CASSLTGVDGYTF	TGTGCCAGCAGCCTAACAGGGGTGGATGGCTACACCTTC
TRBD1	TRBV2	-	TRBJ2-3	CASRAQGQTDTQYF	TGTGCCAGCAGGGCACAGGGGCAAACAGATACGCAGTATTTT
TRBD1	TRBV2	few	TRBJ2-2	CATEPDRRSGELFF	TGTGCCACCGAACCGGACAGGCGGTCCGGGGAGCTGTTTTTT
TRBD2	TRBV7-8	-	TRBJ2-3	CASSLGLGSGSPDTQYF	TGTGCCAGCAGCTTAGGCCTTGGTAGCGGGAGTCCAGATACGCAGTATTTT
-	TRBV5-4	-	TRBJ2-7	CASSSAYEQYF	TGTGCCAGCAGCTCCGCCTACGAGCAGTACTTC
-	TRBV15	few	TRBJ1-6	CATSPYNSPLHF	TGTGCCACCAGCCCTTATAATTCACCCCTCCACTTT
-	TRBV29-1	-	TRBJ1-4	CSVAVRTNEKLFF	TGCAGCGTTGCCGTCCGAACTAATGAAAAACTGTTTTTT
-	TRBV5-1	-	TRBJ1-2	CASSVTGYGYTF	TGCGCCAGCTCAGTGACGGGCTATGGCTACACCTTC
-	TRBV15	few	TRBJ2-6	CATSRDSISGANVLTF	TGTGCCACCAGCAGAGATTCCATCTCTGGGGCCAACGTCCTGACTTTC
TRBD1	TRBV11-2	-	TRBJ1-5	CASSPGQGSHQPQHF	TGTGCCAGCAGTCCAGGACAGGGGTCCCATCAGCCCCAGCATTTT
-	TRBV9	-	TRBJ1-2	CASSVEIGQSYGYTF	TGTGCCAGCAGCGTAGAGATCGGACAGAGCTATGGCTACACCTTC
-	TRBV16	few	TRBJ1-1	CASKLNTEAFF	TGTGCCAGCAAGCTGAACACTGAAGCTTTCTTT
-	TRBV5-1	-	TRBJ2-1	CASSLALNEQFF	TGCGCCAGCAGCTTGGCCCTCAATGAGCAGTTCTTC
-	TRBV7-9	-	TRBJ2-7	CASSFVQTYEQYF	TGTGCCAGCAGCTTTGTACAGACCTACGAGCAGTACTTC